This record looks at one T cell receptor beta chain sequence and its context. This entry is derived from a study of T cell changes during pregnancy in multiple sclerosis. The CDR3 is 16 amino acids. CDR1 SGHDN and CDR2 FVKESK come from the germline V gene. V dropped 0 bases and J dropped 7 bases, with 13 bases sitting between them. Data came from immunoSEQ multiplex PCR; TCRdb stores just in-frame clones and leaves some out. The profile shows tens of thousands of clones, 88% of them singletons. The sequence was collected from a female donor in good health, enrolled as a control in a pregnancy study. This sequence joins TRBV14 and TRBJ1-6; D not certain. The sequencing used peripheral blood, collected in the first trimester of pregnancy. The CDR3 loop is CASSQDLGRRNSPLHF. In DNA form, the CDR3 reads TGTGCCAGCAGCCAAGATCTAGGGAGACGGAATTCACCCCTCCACTTT. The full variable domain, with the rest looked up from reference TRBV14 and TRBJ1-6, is EAGVTQFPSHSVIEKGQTVTLRCDPISGHDNLYWYRRVMGKEIKFLLHFVKESKQDESGMPNNRFLAERTGGTYSTLKVQPAELEDSGVYFCASSQDLGRRNSPLHFGNGTRLTVT.